The 24 T cell receptor beta chains below come from one sample, sequenced in a study of blood T cell repertoires in COVID-19. This table comes from immunoSEQ multiplex PCR, and its TCRdb copy is limited to in-frame clones, with some not included. This table has roughly 360,000 clones, approximately 87% appearing once. Sequenced input: PBMCs or T cells enriched from blood (not recorded which). The receptor set was obtained from a man aged 30 to 39 who had recovered from COVID-19.

This clone has just one count. V usage is TRBV7-8 and J usage is TRBJ1-6; a weak D match, TRBD1 (6 bases). Trimming shortened V by 0 bases and J by 5 bases, and 14 bases separated the two germline ends. Germline V gives CDR1 SGHVS, CDR2 FQNEAQ. The CDR3 has 17 amino acids. CDR3 protein: CASSLAPATGNNSPLHF. The CDR3 bases are TGTGCCAGCAGCTTAGCCCCCGCAACAGGGAATAATTCACCCCTCCACTTT.

The J gene is TRBJ1-4, the V gene TRBV7-9; D not certain. CDR1 and CDR2 from the germline V gene are SEHNR and FQNEAQ (reference sequence). The CDR3 spans 15 residues. V was pared by 2 bases and J by 6 bases, with 13 bases between. The CDR3 loop is CASSLMRSWDEKLFF. The CDR3 nucleotides read TGTGCCAGCAGCTTAATGCGGTCTTGGGATGAAAAACTGTTTTTT.

V is TRBV19 and J is TRBJ2-7; perhaps TRBD1 as D (7 bases). CDR1 is LNHDA, CDR2 SQIVND, per germline (reference sequence). The CDR3 spans 14 residues. V was clipped by 7 bases and J by 4 bases, with 17 bases between them. CDR3 protein: CASKRQGGGYEQYF. The CDR3 DNA follows: TGTGCCAGTAAACGACAGGGTGGGGGGTACGAGCAGTACTTC.

The V gene is TRBV6-5, the J gene TRBJ1-6; 7 nucleotides match TRBD1. This CDR3 contains 14 residues. V was pared by 6 bases and J by 10 bases, with 9 bases of the junction left unmatched. Germline CDR1 and CDR2: MNHEY and SVGAGI. The CDR3 spells CASSADRERSPLHF. DNA for the CDR3: TGTGCCAGCAGCGCCGACAGGGAGAGATCACCCCTCCACTTT.

The chain links TRBV27 to TRBJ2-3; unclear D gene. Germline loops: CDR1 MNHEY, CDR2 SMNVEV (reference sequence). Trimming pared 0 bases from V and 5 bases from J, leaving 12 bases between. The CDR3 covers 15 residues. The CDR3 loop reads CASSLSLVPIDTQYF. CDR3 sequence (DNA): TGTGCCAGCAGTTTATCATTAGTCCCGATAGATACGCAGTATTTT.

The chain carries TRBV4-3 and TRBJ2-3; 8 bases fit TRBD1. The CDR3 contains 15 residues. CDR1 is LGHNA, CDR2 YSLEER, per germline. V gave up 4 bases and J gave up 4 bases; unmatched junction bases: 7. CDR3 coding DNA: TGCGCCAGCAGCCCGACTCAGGGGGCCGCAGATACGCAGTATTTT. Residues: CASSPTQGAADTQYF.

The genes are TRBV10-3 and TRBJ1-1, with 9 bases identical to TRBD1. The germline gives CDR1 ENHRY, CDR2 SYGVKD. The V gene end was trimmed by 5 bases and the J gene end by 11 bases; junction bases not matched to a gene: 9. This CDR3 contains 13 residues. The CDR3 spells CAISKDRGDAAFF. CDR3 coding DNA: TGTGCCATCAGTAAGGACAGGGGTGATGCGGCTTTCTTT.

The rearrangement links TRBV15 to TRBJ1-5, with a possible D match to TRBD1 (6 bases). V lost 2 bases to trimming and J lost 2 bases, with 10 bases between them. There are 15 residues in the CDR3. Per germline, CDR1 LNHNV and CDR2 YYDKDF (reference sequence). CDR3 nucleotide sequence: TGTGCCACCAGCAGAAAAGGGGGTGGCAATCAGCCCCAGCATTTT. Translation gives CATSRKGGGNQPQHF.

The chain carries TRBV27 and TRBJ1-2, with D tentatively TRBD1 (5 bases). V was cut by 3 bases and J by 5 bases, with 10 bases left in between. CDR3 size: 13 residues. Germline V gene data show CDR1 as MNHEY and CDR2 as SMNVEV (reference sequence). Here the CDR3 reads CASSFGQGYGYTF. CDR3 nucleotides: TGTGCCAGCAGTTTTGGGCAGGGTTATGGCTACACCTTC.

The CDR3 sequence: CASGTNREPQPQHF. The CDR3 DNA sequence: TGTGCCAGTGGAACCAACAGGGAACCGCAGCCCCAGCATTTT. The gene calls are TRBV6-5 and TRBJ1-5, with a tentative D call TRBD1 (6 bases). Germline V gives CDR1 MNHEY, CDR2 SVGAGI. CDR3 length: 14 residues. The germline V and J ends were trimmed by 9 bases and 7 bases, with 19 bases remaining between them.

This clone was picked up a small number of times. CDR3 sequence: CASGTGGGYGYTF. In nucleotides, the CDR3 is TGCGCCAGCGGCACAGGCGGGGGCTATGGCTACACCTTC. J is TRBJ1-2 and V is TRBV10-2, with a possible D match to TRBD1 (5 bases). The CDR3 runs to 13 residues. The germline V gene encodes CDR1 WSHSY and CDR2 SAAADI. With 8 bases removed from V and 4 bases from J, the gap between germline ends came to 14 bases.

The genes are TRBV9 and TRBJ2-1, with 8 bases fitting TRBD2. The CDR3 covers 16 residues. V trimming: 0 bases; J trimming: 2 bases; junction bases outside the gene matches: 4. Germline values: CDR1 SGDLS, CDR2 YYNGEE. CDR3 in DNA: TGTGCCAGCAGCGTAGAGGGACTAGTGGCCTACAATGAGCAGTTCTTC. This gives the protein CASSVEGLVAYNEQFF.

The gene calls are TRBV9 and TRBJ1-1; tentative D call: TRBD1 (6 bases). The germline gives CDR1 SGDLS, CDR2 YYNGEE. The CDR3 spans 16 residues. V lost 0 bases and J lost 6, with 18 bases in between. The CDR3, as DNA: TGTGCCAGCAGCGTAGGTATCGGGCAGGGGTTTTCTGAAGCTTTCTTT. Protein sequence: CASSVGIGQGFSEAFF.

This chain connects TRBV4-3 to TRBJ2-2, with D possibly being TRBD1 (5 bases). The length of the CDR3 is 16 residues. Trimming stripped 4 bases from V and 8 bases from J, with 20 bases between. The germline V gene encodes CDR1 LGHNA and CDR2 YSLEER. In DNA, the CDR3 is TGCGCCAGCAGCCGCGCGGTCAGGGCCCCCTCGGGGGAGCTGTTTTTT. As protein: CASSRAVRAPSGELFF.

V usage is TRBV5-6 and J usage is TRBJ1-2; TRBD1 matches at 7 bases. Germline values: CDR1 SGHDT, CDR2 YYEEEE. This CDR3 is 16 amino acids long. V was clipped by 4 bases and J by 1 base; unmatched bases: 10. The CDR3 region has the DNA TGTGCCAGCAGCCCGGGACAGAAAGAATATAACTATGGCTACACCTTC. It translates to CASSPGQKEYNYGYTF.

The chain couples TRBV11-2 to TRBJ1-1; D remains unclear. With 4 bases removed from V and 10 bases from J, the gap between germline ends came to 10 bases. The V gene's germline CDR1 is SGHAT and CDR2 FQNNGV. The CDR3 has 11 amino acids. CDR3 region: CASSSGAVAFF. The CDR3 DNA follows: TGTGCCAGCAGCTCCGGAGCAGTAGCTTTCTTT.

DNA of the CDR3: TGCGCCAGCAGCGATTCAGGAAACTATGGCTACACCTTC. Its protein is CASSDSGNYGYTF. This chain links TRBV5-1 with TRBJ1-2, with D unclear. From germline, CDR1 is SGHRS and CDR2 YFSETQ. CDR3 length equals 13 residues. Deletions cut 4 bases from V and 2 bases from J, with 9 bases between.

The chain recombines TRBV10-3 with TRBJ1-5; 8 positions agree with TRBD1. Per the germline V gene, CDR1 is ENHRY and CDR2 is SYGVKD. V shed 10 bases and J 6 bases; nucleotides not matched to a gene: 8. The length of the CDR3 is 13 residues. Written as DNA, the CDR3 is TGTGCCACCGACGACAGGGGAGGTCAGCCCCAGCATTTT. The encoded protein is CATDDRGGQPQHF.

The chain is built from TRBV5-4 and TRBJ1-4, with a weak D call TRBD1 (5 bases). This CDR3 has 14 residues. The V gene lost 4 bases and the J gene lost 7 bases, with 14 bases spanning the gap. Germline CDR1 is SGHNT and CDR2 is YYREEE (reference sequence). The CDR3 protein is CASSGGETGEKLFF. The CDR3 DNA reads TGTGCCAGCAGCGGAGGGGAGACGGGTGAAAAACTGTTTTTT. The entire variable domain, with the rest obtained from reference TRBV5-4 and TRBJ1-4, is as follows: ETGVTQSPTHLIKTRGQQVTLRCSSQSGHNTVSWYQQALGQGPQFIFQYYREEENGRGNFPPRFSGLQFPNYSSELNVNALELDDSALYLCASSGGETGEKLFFGSGTQLSVL.

The CDR3 DNA reads as TGTGCCAGCAGCAAAGGGCCCAATGGCTACACCTTC. It specifies CASSKGPNGYTF. V and J are TRBV21-1 and TRBJ1-2; TRBD1 is taken as the D call from the table, unchecked against the DNA. TRBV21-1 is listed as a pseudogene. There are 12 residues in the CDR3.

Notes on this clone: An end of the junction differs from the germline gene, which may be a read error. V and J are TRBV18 and TRBJ2-1; no clear D gene. This CDR3 contains 12 residues. Germline loops: CDR1 KGHSH, CDR2 LQKENI. The CDR3 loop is CASSPPYNEQFF. The CDR3 DNA sequence: TGTGCCAGCTCACCACCCTATAATGAGCAGTTCTTC.

This chain connects TRBV18 to TRBJ1-1; 7 nucleotides agree with TRBD1. The CDR3 is 16 amino acids. V lost 4 bases, J lost 1 base, and 9 bases stayed unmatched. CDR1 and CDR2 (germline): KGHSH, LQKENI. CDR3 sequence reads: CASSRDRELRNTEAFF. As DNA, the CDR3 is TGTGCCAGCTCACGAGACAGGGAGTTAAGGAACACTGAAGCTTTCTTT.

The V and J genes are TRBV6-1 and TRBJ1-5; D perhaps matches TRBD1 (5 bases). CDR1 and CDR2 (germline): MNHNS, SASEGT. The CDR3 covers 14 residues. With 1 base removed from V and 3 bases from J, the gap between germline ends came to 7 bases. CDR3 in amino acids: CASSEGQNNQPQHF. The CDR3 DNA reads as TGTGCCAGCAGTGAAGGACAGAACAATCAGCCCCAGCATTTT.

The chain recombines TRBV4-1 with TRBJ2-7, with D possibly TRBD1 on 6 matching bases. Germline V CDR1 and CDR2: MGHRA, YSYEKL. CDR3 length: 13 amino acids. Trimming cost V 1 base and J 6 bases, with 10 bases left between them. The CDR3 region is CASSQVPRGEQYF. The CDR3, as DNA: TGCGCCAGCAGCCAAGTACCCAGGGGCGAGCAGTACTTC.